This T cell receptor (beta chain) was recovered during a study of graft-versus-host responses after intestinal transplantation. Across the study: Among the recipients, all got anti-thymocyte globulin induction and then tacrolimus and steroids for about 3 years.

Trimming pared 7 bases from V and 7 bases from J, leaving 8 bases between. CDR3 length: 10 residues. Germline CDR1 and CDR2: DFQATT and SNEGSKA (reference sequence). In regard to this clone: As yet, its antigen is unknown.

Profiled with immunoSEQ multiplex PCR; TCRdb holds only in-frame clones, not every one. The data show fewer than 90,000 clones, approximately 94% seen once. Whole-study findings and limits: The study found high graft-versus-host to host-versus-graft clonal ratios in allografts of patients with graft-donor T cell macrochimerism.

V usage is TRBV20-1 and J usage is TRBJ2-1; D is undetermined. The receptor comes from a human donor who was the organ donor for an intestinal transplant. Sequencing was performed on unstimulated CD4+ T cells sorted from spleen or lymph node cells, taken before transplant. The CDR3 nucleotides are TGCAGTGGATTTCGAAATGAGCAGTTCTTC. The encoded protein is CSGFRNEQFF.